The rows below give T cell receptor beta chains drawn from one sample of a study of blood T cell repertoires in COVID-19. TCRdb's table, derived via immunoSEQ multiplex PCR, lists solely in-frame clones and lacks some. The sample shows roughly 50,000 clones, about 89% of them seen only once. The source material was peripheral blood. These receptors were collected from a human donor in a cohort sampled during active COVID-19. Both conserved end residues are part of each CDR3. A D gene is named only where the DNA matches it firmly. Clone size appears in some rows only: once, few, many, or a class for an expanded clone.

v_gene	d_gene	abundance	j_gene	len	CDR3nt	CDR3aa
TRBV7-2	-	-	TRBJ1-2	14	TGTGCCAGCAGCTTAGATTACAGGCCCTATGGCTACACCTTC	CASSLDYRPYGYTF
TRBV5-1	-	-	TRBJ1-2	14	TGCGCCAGCAGCGGGACTCTCATCGGACATGGCTACACCTTC	CASSGTLIGHGYTF
TRBV4-3	-	-	TRBJ2-2	18	TGCGCCAGCAGCCAAGACCTATTCGGGACAACGAACACCGGGGAGCTGTTTTTT	CASSQDLFGTTNTGELFF
TRBV5-6	-	-	TRBJ1-2	13	TGTGCCAGCAGCTTGGTCAGTAACTATGGCTACACCTTC	CASSLVSNYGYTF
TRBV7-2	TRBD2	-	TRBJ2-1	16	TGTGCCAGCAGCTCTCGGACTAGCGGGGCCTACAATGAGCAGTTCTTC	CASSSRTSGAYNEQFF
TRBV5-8	TRBD2	-	TRBJ2-2	17	TGTGCCAGCAGCAAGGGGACTAGCGGGCGACCCACCGGGGAGCTGTTTTTT	CASSKGTSGRPTGELFF
TRBV6-5	-	-	TRBJ2-5	13	TGTGCCAGCAGAAGGACTATACAAGAGACCCAGTACTTC	CASRRTIQETQYF
TRBV12-3/TRBV12-4	-	-	TRBJ1-2	13	TGTGCCAGCAGTTTAGGGGCAGGGGTTGGCTACACCTTC	CASSLGAGVGYTF
TRBV9	TRBD2	-	TRBJ2-7	16	TGTGCCAGCAGCGTAGCGGCGGGGGGCTACTCCTACGAGCAGTACTTC	CASSVAAGGYSYEQYF
TRBV9	TRBD2	-	TRBJ2-3	15	TGTGCCAGCAGCGTAGTCGGGGGGAGCACAGATACGCAGTATTTT	CASSVVGGSTDTQYF
TRBV4-3	-	-	TRBJ1-3	16	TGCGCCAGCAGCCAAGGACAGACGATCTCTGGAAACACCATATATTTT	CASSQGQTISGNTIYF
TRBV7-9	TRBD1	-	TRBJ1-2	14	TGTGCCAGCAGCTCGTGGACAGGGGGAGATGGCTACACCTTC	CASSSWTGGDGYTF
TRBV30	-	once	TRBJ1-5	14	TGTGCCTGGAGTGTATCGTCTGCAAGCCAGCCCCAGCATTTT	CAWSVSSASQPQHF
TRBV27	TRBD1	-	TRBJ1-6	14	TGTGCCAGCACCGACAGGGGGTTAGGTTCACCCCTCCACTTT	CASTDRGLGSPLHF
TRBV4-3	-	-	TRBJ2-2	17	TGCGCCAGCAGCCAATCCTCAACGGTTATAGGGGCATGGGAGCTGTTTTTT	CASSQSSTVIGAWELFF
TRBV18	-	-	TRBJ2-7	16	TGTGCCAGCTCACCACTGTACACAAGGAGCTCCTACGAGCAGTACTTC	CASSPLYTRSSYEQYF
TRBV7-2	TRBD2	-	TRBJ2-5	17	TGTGCCAGCAGCCCCGGGACTAGCGGGGGCCTTCAAGAGACCCAGTACTTC	CASSPGTSGGLQETQYF
TRBV29-1	TRBD2	-	TRBJ2-1	13	TGCAGCGTCCAACTAGCGGGGTCCAATGAGCAGTTCTTC	CSVQLAGSNEQFF
TRBV6-6	-	-	TRBJ1-1	13	TGTGCCAGCAGCTGGACAGCGAACACTGAAGCTTTCTTT	CASSWTANTEAFF
TRBV9	TRBD2	-	TRBJ2-1	17	TGTGCCAGCAGCGCCGTGCGGACTAGCGGATCCTACAATGAGCAGTTCTTC	CASSAVRTSGSYNEQFF
TRBV9	-	-	TRBJ2-6	15	TGTGCCAGCAGCGTGGGGGCACGGGGGGCCAACGTCCTGACTTTC	CASSVGARGANVLTF
TRBV29-1	-	once	TRBJ1-1	12	TGCAGCGTTCGGGTACGAGAAACTGAAGCTTTCTTT	CSVRVRETEAFF
TRBV6-5	-	once	TRBJ2-5	14	TGTGCCAGCAGTTACTCGGCAGGGCGGGAGACCCAGTACTTC	CASSYSAGRETQYF
TRBV19	-	-	TRBJ1-6	15	TGTGCCAGTAGGCATACAGGGTTGGGAAATTCACCCCTCCACTTT	CASRHTGLGNSPLHF
TRBV6-5	TRBD1	few	TRBJ1-5	16	TGTGCCAGCAGTTCCCGGACAGGATATAGCAATCAGCCCCAGCATTTT	CASSSRTGYSNQPQHF
TRBV6-2/TRBV6-3	TRBD1	-	TRBJ1-5	16	TGTGCCAGCAGTTCAAGACAGGGGTCCTACAATCAGCCCCAGCATTTT	CASSSRQGSYNQPQHF
TRBV24-1	-	-	TRBJ1-3	15	TGTGCCACCAGTGATTTGCTTGACAGCCATAACACCATATATTTT	CATSDLLDSHNTIYF
TRBV4-3	TRBD1	-	TRBJ2-7	16	TGCGCCAGCAGCCAAGAGGGGCAGGGGGCCGTCTACGAGCAGTACTTC	CASSQEGQGAVYEQYF
TRBV7-9	TRBD1	-	TRBJ2-7	14	TGTGCCAGCAGCAGCCGACAGGGAATACACGAGCAGTACTTC	CASSSRQGIHEQYF
TRBV27	-	-	TRBJ2-6	17	TGTGCCAGCAGTCCAAACCCACTAAGCTCTGGGGCCAACGTCCTGACTTTC	CASSPNPLSSGANVLTF
TRBV2	TRBD1	-	TRBJ1-1	13	TGTGCCAGAATGAAGACAGGGAGGACTGAAGCTTTCTTT	CARMKTGRTEAFF
TRBV4-3	-	-	TRBJ2-5	15	TGCGCCAGCAGCCCGGGATGGTTGGGCCAAGAGACCCAGTACTTC	CASSPGWLGQETQYF
TRBV6-1	-	-	TRBJ2-4	15	TGTGCCAGCAGTGACCCTAATCCAGGAAGAAACATTCAGTACTTC	CASSDPNPGRNIQYF
TRBV7-2	-	-	TRBJ2-7	14	TGTGCCAGCAGCTTCACGGGTTCCACCTACGAGCAGTACTTC	CASSFTGSTYEQYF
TRBV11-2	-	few	TRBJ1-6	17	TGTGCCAGCAGCTCGCCCCCCCGCCCGGCCTATAATTCACCCCTCCACTTT	CASSSPPRPAYNSPLHF
TRBV7-2	TRBD1	-	TRBJ1-6	19	TGTGCCAGCAGCTCGCAACGGACAGGGAACCCCTCCTATAATTCACCCCTCCACTTT	CASSSQRTGNPSYNSPLHF
TRBV19	-	-	TRBJ2-3	15	TGTGCCAGTAGTCGAGGGGGTTATGGCACAGATACGCAGTATTTT	CASSRGGYGTDTQYF
TRBV9	TRBD1	-	TRBJ2-1	15	TGTGCCAGCAGCGTAGAGGACAGGGGAGTTAAAGACCTGTTCTTC	CASSVEDRGVKDLFF